The sequence of this T cell receptor (beta chain) was determined in a study of T cells in placental villitis. Some background on the complete study: To test an allograft-versus-infection hypothesis, the study compared placental TCR-beta repertoires across three groups: villitis of unknown etiology, unaffected controls matched for gestational age, and infectious villitis. The paper as a whole reports these results and caveats: Sequencing bulk tissue made it impossible to distinguish helper, regulatory or cytotoxic T cells or to tell maternal from fetal T cells, and the approach excluded gamma-delta receptors. CMV-specific clone frequencies were higher in infectious CMV cases than in villitis of unknown etiology (about 0.0099 vs 0.00097), which did not differ from controls. Small amounts of decidua were contained in the paraffin blocks, so some of the captured T cells, especially in controls, may have been decidual rather than villous infiltrates.

Amplification of TCR-beta CDR3 regions from genomic DNA was performed with the immunoSEQ v4 bias-controlled multiplex PCR assay, which was run blinded to group allocation. Reference gene primers were added alongside TCR-beta primers to estimate nucleated cell and T cell quantities per sample. Sequencing of the libraries was performed on an Illumina MiSeq with a 100-cycle paired-end protocol. Turning to the authors' computational methods: In the immunoSEQ Analyzer software, diversity and richness were calculated, with richness measured by iChao1 and clonality based on Pielou evenness and Shannon diversity on a 0-1 scale where a higher value means less diversity. Using confidence 3 and substitution 2, CDR3 amino acid sequences together with their V/J genes were queried against VDJdb for CMV, EBV and influenza A specificities. The Morisita-Horn index was used to measure TCR-beta amino acid clonotype overlap among the villitis of unknown etiology, infectious villitis and control repertoires. TCRdb holds this immuneACCESS table with in-frame rearrangements only. Some clones are missing; in checked studies, unresolved V genes explain under half, and the rest has no known cause. V and J calls and clone size follow that table, whereas D and trimming were derived from the DNA. The sample table lists 2,000 to 2,500 clones, around 83% of them with a count of one. In total, the top ten clones hold over 40% of the sample.

CDR1 and CDR2 are read off the germline V gene (reference sequence) as LNHDA and SQIVND. Reading from cysteine to phenylalanine, the CDR3 counts 17 amino acids. Only the CDR3 part of the read is kept: 51 bases, read in frame from the first base. Germline trimming: 0 bases from V, 0 bases from J; junction bases outside gene matches: 2. Five infectious villitis placentae were included, four with confirmed cytomegalovirus and one with Toxoplasma gondii, and were not matched to other groups. The mothers in the infectious villitis group were younger, carried smaller fetuses, and either delivered preterm or experienced intrauterine demise in two cases. After delivery, placentae were collected and subjected to gross and histological evaluation prior to the selection of archival tissue. Five 10-micron scrolls were cut from each FFPE block, and DNA was then isolated using the AllPrep DNA/RNA FFPE Tissue kit. DNA concentration and purity were evaluated by NanoDrop, whereas RNA quality was assessed on a Bioanalyzer.

This clone appeared once. There is no known antigen for this receptor. No much larger clone is present one base from it, and per-base qualities are unavailable. This clonotype was obtained from a human patient with infectious villitis; the placental T cells may come from both mother and fetus. Sequences were obtained from placental tissue containing maternal and fetal cells. The rearranged segments are TRBV19 and TRBJ1-6; a stretch of 7 junction bases matches TRBD1. The CDR3 reads as follows: CASSIDGTDSYNSPLHF. The DNA reads as follows: TGTGCCAGTAGTATAGACGGGACAGACTCCTATAATTCACCCCTCCACTTT.